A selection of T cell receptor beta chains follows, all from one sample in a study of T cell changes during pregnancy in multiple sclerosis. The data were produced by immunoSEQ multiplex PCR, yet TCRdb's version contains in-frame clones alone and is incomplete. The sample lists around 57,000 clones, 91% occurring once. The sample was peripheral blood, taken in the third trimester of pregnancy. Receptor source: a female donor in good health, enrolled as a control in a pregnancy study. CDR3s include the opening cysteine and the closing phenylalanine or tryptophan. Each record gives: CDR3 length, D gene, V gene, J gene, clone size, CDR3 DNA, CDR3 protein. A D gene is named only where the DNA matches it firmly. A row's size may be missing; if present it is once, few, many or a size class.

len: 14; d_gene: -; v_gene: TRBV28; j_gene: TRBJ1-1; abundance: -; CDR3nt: TGTGCCAGCAGTTTCCCATACAGGGTACCTGAAGCTTTCTTT; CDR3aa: CASSFPYRVPEAFF
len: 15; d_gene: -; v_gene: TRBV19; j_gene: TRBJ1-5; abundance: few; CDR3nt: TGTGCCAGTACCCCCCTTGGACAGTACAATCAGCCCCAGCATTTT; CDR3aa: CASTPLGQYNQPQHF
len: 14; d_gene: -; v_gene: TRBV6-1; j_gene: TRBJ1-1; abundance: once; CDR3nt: TGTGCCAGCATAGGCAGGATCATGAACACTGAAGCTTTCTTT; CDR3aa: CASIGRIMNTEAFF
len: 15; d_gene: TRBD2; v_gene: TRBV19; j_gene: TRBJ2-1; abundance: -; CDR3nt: TGTGCCAGTAGTATGCAGGCTAGCGGCTACAATGAGCAGTTCTTC; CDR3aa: CASSMQASGYNEQFF
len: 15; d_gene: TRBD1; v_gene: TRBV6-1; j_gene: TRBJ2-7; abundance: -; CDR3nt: TGTGCCAGCAGTGTCCACGGGACAGGGGCCTACGAGCAGTACTTC; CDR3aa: CASSVHGTGAYEQYF
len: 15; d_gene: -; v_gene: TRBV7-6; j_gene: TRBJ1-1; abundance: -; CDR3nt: TGTGCCAGCAGCTTAGCGCGTTCAGGAGGTAGTGAAGCTTTCTTT; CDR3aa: CASSLARSGGSEAFF
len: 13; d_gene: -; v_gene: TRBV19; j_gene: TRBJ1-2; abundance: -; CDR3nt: TGTGCCAGTAGAACCGGGACATCGTATGGCTACACCTTC; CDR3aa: CASRTGTSYGYTF
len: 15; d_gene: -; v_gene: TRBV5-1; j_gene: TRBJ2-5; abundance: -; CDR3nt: TGCGCCAGCAGCCCGGGGATCTCCGGGCGGGAGACCCAGTACTTC; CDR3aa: CASSPGISGRETQYF
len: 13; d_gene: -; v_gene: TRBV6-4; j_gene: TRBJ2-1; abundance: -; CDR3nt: TGTGCCAGCAGTGACGGCCTAGTTGGAGAGCAGTTCTTC; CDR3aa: CASSDGLVGEQFF
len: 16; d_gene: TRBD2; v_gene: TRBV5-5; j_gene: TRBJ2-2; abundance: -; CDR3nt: TGTGCCAGCAGCCCCGGACTAGCCGGGCCCACCGGGGAGCTGTTTTTT; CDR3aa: CASSPGLAGPTGELFF
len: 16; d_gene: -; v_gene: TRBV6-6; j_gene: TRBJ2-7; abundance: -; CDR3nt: TGTGCCAGCACTCCCGGTGGTACAGGGCGAATCTACGAGCAGTACTTC; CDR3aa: CASTPGGTGRIYEQYF
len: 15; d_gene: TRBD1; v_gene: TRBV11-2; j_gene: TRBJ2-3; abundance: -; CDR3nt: TGTGCCAGCAGCTTAGGGGACAGGGGGACAGATACGCAGTATTTT; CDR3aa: CASSLGDRGTDTQYF
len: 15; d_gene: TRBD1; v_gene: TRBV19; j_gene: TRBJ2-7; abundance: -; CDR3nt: TGTGCCAGTAGTACCGGGACAGGCAACTCCTACGAGCAGTACTTC; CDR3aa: CASSTGTGNSYEQYF
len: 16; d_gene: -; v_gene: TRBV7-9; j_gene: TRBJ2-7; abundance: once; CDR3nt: TGTGCCAGCAGCTTAGCGCCCGGGCTGCGAGGAGGCGAGCAGTACTTC; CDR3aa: CASSLAPGLRGGEQYF
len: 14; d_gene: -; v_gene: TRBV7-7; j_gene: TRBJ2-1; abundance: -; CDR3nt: TGTGCTAGCAGCTTAAGTCTAGCAAGCGATGAGCAGTTCTTC; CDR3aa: CASSLSLASDEQFF
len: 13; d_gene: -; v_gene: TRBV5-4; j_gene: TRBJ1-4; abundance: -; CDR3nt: TGTGCCAGCAGCTTGGCCGGTAATGAAAAACTGTTTTTT; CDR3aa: CASSLAGNEKLFF
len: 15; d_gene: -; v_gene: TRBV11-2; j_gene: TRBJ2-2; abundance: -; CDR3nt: TGTGCCAGCAGTCGTAGCGGAGTGAACACCGGGGAGCTGTTTTTT; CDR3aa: CASSRSGVNTGELFF
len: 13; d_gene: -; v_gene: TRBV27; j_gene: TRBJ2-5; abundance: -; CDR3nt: TGTGCCAGCAGTTGGAGGTACCAAGAGACCCAGTACTTC; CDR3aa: CASSWRYQETQYF
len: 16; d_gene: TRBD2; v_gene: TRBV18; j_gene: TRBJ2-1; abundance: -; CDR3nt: TGTGCCAGCTCACCACCGGGGAGGGGCCGGGGCCATGAGCAGTTCTTC; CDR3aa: CASSPPGRGRGHEQFF
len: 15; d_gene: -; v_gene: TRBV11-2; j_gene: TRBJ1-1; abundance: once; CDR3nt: TGTGCCAGCAGCTTAGGGACAGTGATGAACACTGAAGCTTTCTTT; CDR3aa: CASSLGTVMNTEAFF
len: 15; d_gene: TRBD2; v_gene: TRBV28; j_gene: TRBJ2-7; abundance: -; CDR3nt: TGTGCCAGCAGCCGAACTAGCGGCGTCTCCTACGAGCAGTACTTC; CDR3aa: CASSRTSGVSYEQYF
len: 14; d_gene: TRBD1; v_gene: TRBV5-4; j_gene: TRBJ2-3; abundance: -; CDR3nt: TGTGCCAGCAGCCAGGGGGCTATCACAGATACGCAGTATTTT; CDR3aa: CASSQGAITDTQYF
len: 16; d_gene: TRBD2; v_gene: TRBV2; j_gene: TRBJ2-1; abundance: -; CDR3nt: TGTGCCAGCAGCCCAGGTCTAGCGGGAGGAAAGAATGAGCAGTTCTTC; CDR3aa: CASSPGLAGGKNEQFF
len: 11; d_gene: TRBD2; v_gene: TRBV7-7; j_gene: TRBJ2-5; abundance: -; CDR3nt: TGTGCTGCGGGGCGGGGGGAGACCCAGTACTTC; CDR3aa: CAAGRGETQYF
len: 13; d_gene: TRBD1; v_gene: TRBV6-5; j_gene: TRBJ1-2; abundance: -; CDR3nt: TGTGCCAGCAGCCGACAGGGTTCAGATGGCTACACCTTC; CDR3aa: CASSRQGSDGYTF
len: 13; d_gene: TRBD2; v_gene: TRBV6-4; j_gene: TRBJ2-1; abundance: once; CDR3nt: TGTGCCACCGCTACTAGCGCGAACAATGAGCAGTTCTTC; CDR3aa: CATATSANNEQFF
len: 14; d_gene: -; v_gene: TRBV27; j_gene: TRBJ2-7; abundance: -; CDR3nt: TGTGCCAGCAGTTTTAGGGGGAGGGCCCACGAGCAGTACTTC; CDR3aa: CASSFRGRAHEQYF
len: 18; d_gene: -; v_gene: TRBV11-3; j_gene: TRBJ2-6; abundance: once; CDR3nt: TGTGCCAGCAGCCCCGGACAGAGGTTAGGCTCTGGGGCCAACGTCCTGACTTTC; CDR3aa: CASSPGQRLGSGANVLTF
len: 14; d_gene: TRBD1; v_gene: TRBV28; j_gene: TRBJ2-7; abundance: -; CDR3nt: TGTGCCAGCAGGGGACAGGGTGGTTCCTACGAGCAGTACTTC; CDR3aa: CASRGQGGSYEQYF
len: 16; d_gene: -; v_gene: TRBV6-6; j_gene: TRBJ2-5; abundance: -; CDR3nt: TGTGCCAGCAGTTACACACCTCAGGGACTGGGGGAGACCCAGTACTTC; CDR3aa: CASSYTPQGLGETQYF
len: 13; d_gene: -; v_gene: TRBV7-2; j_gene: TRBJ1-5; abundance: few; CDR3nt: TGTGCCAGCAGCATCAGGGGTGACCAGCCCCAGCATTTT; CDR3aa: CASSIRGDQPQHF
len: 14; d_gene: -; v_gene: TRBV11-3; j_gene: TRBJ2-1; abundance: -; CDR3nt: TGTGCCAGCAGCTTAGGGGCCGGAAACAATGAGCAGTTCTTC; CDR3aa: CASSLGAGNNEQFF
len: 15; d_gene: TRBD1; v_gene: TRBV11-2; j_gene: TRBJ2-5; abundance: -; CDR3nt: TGTGCCAGCACCACAGGGGTAGGGGAGTATGAAACCCAGTACTTC; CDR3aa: CASTTGVGEYETQYF
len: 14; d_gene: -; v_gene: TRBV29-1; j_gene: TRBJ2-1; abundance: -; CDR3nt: TGCAGCGTTGAGGCCCCCAGGGGTTTCGATGAGCAGTTCTTC; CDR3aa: CSVEAPRGFDEQFF
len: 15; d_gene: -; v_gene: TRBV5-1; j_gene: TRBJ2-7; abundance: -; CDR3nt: TGCGCCAGCAGCTTGGACAGCCTCGACCCTTACGAGCAGTACTTC; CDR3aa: CASSLDSLDPYEQYF
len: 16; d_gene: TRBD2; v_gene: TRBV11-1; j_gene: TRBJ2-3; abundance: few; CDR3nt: TGTGCCAGCAGCTTCTCAGCGGGAGTAAGCACAGATACGCAGTATTTT; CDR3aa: CASSFSAGVSTDTQYF
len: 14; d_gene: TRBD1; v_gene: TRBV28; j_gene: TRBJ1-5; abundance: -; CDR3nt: TGTGCCAGCAGTTTATGGGGACAGGGCTGGTCCCAGCATTTT; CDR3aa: CASSLWGQGWSQHF
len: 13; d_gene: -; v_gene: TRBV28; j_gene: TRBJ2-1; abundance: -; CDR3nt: TGTGCCAGCAGGCACGGCTCGGGCAATGAGCAGTTCTTC; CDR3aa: CASRHGSGNEQFF
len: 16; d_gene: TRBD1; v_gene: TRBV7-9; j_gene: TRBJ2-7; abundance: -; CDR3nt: TGTGCCAGCAGCTCGACAGGGGGCTGGGGTTCCTACGAGCAGTACTTC; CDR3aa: CASSSTGGWGSYEQYF
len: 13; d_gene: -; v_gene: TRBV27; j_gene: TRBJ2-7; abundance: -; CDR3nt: TGTGCCAGCAGTACGAACGGAGCCTACGAGCAGTACTTC; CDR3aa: CASSTNGAYEQYF
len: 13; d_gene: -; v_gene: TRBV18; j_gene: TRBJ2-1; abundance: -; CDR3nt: TGTGCCAGCTCTCCCCCCGGGTACAATGAGCAGTTCTTC; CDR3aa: CASSPPGYNEQFF
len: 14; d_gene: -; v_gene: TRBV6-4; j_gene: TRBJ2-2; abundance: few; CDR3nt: TGTGCCAGCAGTACCGGGGATGGCACCGGGGAGCTGTTTTTT; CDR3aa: CASSTGDGTGELFF
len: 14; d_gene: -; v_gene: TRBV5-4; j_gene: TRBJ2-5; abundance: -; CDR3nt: TGTGCCAGCAGCTTGAGAGGGCTCCAAGAGACCCAGTACTTC; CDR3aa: CASSLRGLQETQYF
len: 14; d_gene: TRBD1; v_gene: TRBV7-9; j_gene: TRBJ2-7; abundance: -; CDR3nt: TGTGCCAGCAGCCTTCCGGGACAGTCTTACGAGCAGTACTTC; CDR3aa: CASSLPGQSYEQYF
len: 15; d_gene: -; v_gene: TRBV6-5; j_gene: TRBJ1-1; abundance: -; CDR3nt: TGTGCCAGCAGTTACTCAAGGGGAGGGGAGGCTGAAGCTTTCTTT; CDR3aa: CASSYSRGGEAEAFF
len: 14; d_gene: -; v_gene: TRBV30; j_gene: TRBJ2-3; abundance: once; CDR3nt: TGTGCCTGGTCTACAGGCGGGGGCACAGATACGCAGTATTTT; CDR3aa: CAWSTGGGTDTQYF
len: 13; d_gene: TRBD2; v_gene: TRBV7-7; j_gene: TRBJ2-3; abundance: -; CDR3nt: TGTGCGGTAGCGGGACTAAGGGCAGATACGCAGTATTTT; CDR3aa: CAVAGLRADTQYF
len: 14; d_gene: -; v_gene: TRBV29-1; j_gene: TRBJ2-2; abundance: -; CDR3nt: TGCAGCGTTGAGGTGGGCAGGAACACCGGGGAGCTGTTTTTT; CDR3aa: CSVEVGRNTGELFF
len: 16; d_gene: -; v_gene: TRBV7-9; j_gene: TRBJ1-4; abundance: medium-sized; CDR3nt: TGTGCCAGCAGCTTAGGGGATCGGGGAGAGGATGAAAAACTGTTTTTT; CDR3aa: CASSLGDRGEDEKLFF
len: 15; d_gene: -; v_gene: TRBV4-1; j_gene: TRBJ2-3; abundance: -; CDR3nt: TGCGCCAGCAGCCACCTTAGCGGAGACGCAGATACGCAGTATTTT; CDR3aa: CASSHLSGDADTQYF
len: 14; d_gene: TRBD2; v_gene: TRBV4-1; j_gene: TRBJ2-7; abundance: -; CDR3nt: TGCGCCAGCAGCCGGGTAGCGGGAGCTCGCGAGCAGTACTTC; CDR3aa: CASSRVAGAREQYF
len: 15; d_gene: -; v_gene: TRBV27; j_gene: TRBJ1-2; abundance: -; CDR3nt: TGTGCCAGCAGTTTACAGGGATCCCTTAACTATGGCTACACCTTC; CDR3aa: CASSLQGSLNYGYTF